A single T cell receptor (beta chain) is shown here with its context. Original processing methods: Nucleated cell number was recorded as an estimate derived from reference gene primer amplification. Generated by immunoSEQ multiplex PCR, the TCRdb table keeps only in-frame clones and is missing some. D and trimming were read from the DNA, whereas the V and J calls and clone size are those reported in that table. The data hold about 170,000 clones, with roughly 80% observed a single time. These data come from a study of blood T cell repertoires in COVID-19. Study at large: The United States, Italy and Spain were the sources of the acute and convalescent COVID-19 samples. Sources were T cells, B-cell-depleted T cells, or PBMCs; the material itself was cDNA or gDNA.

Germline V gene sequence: CDR1 ENHRY, CDR2 SYGVKD. The trim removed 5 bases at V and 2 bases at J, leaving 2 bases unmatched. The CDR3 loop spans 14 amino acids. The TCR comes from a woman aged 80 or older with acute or convalescent COVID-19. Input material: peripheral blood. V and J are TRBV10-3 and TRBJ2-7, with 11 bases aligning to TRBD2. The CDR3 DNA sequence: TGTGCCATCAGTATAGCGGGAGGGACCTACGAGCAGTACTTC. This codes for CAISIAGGTYEQYF.